A selection of T cell receptor beta chains follows, all from one sample in a study of long-term antiretroviral therapy in people with HIV. Profiling relied on immunoSEQ multiplex PCR, and the TCRdb table lists in-frame clones only, not all of them. The data contain 15,000 or so clones, approximately 91% of them singletons. The sequences come from unsorted PBMCs, collected 0.6 years after starting antiretroviral therapy. Receptor source: a woman between 35 and 50 years old with HIV. CDR3s include the opening cysteine and the closing phenylalanine or tryptophan. D genes are given only for firm matches. Some rows mark clone size as missing; the rest say once, few, many or name a class of expanded clone.

d_gene,v_gene,j_gene,abundance,CDR3nt,CDR3aa
NA,TRBV4-3,TRBJ2-7,NA,TGCGCCAGCAGCCAAGACAGGGGATCCATCTCCTACGAGCAGTACTTC,CASSQDRGSISYEQYF
TRBD1,TRBV4-3,TRBJ2-7,NA,TGCGCCAGCAGCCAAGACGACGGGACAGTCGACGAGCAGTACTTC,CASSQDDGTVDEQYF
TRBD1,TRBV5-6,TRBJ1-1,NA,TGTGCCAGCAGCTCAGCCAGGGACAGGGGATCGAACACTGAAGCTTTCTTT,CASSSARDRGSNTEAFF
NA,TRBV23-1,TRBJ2-3,NA,TGCGCCAGCAGTCTCATAGTGGGCCGAGGGCAGTATTTT,CASSLIVGRGQYF
TRBD1,TRBV27,TRBJ2-3,NA,TGTGCCAGCAGTTTGGACAGGGGGGGGACAGATACGCAGTATTTT,CASSLDRGGTDTQYF
TRBD1,TRBV14,TRBJ2-5,NA,TGTGCCAGCAGCCACACGACAGGGGCTGGGGAGACCCAGTACTTC,CASSHTTGAGETQYF
NA,TRBV14,TRBJ1-2,NA,TGTGCCAGCAGCGCCCGACAGGACTATGGCTACACCTTC,CASSARQDYGYTF
NA,TRBV6-1,TRBJ2-2,NA,TGTGCCAGCAATTACGGTGCCGGGGAGCTGTTTTTT,CASNYGAGELFF
NA,TRBV29-1,TRBJ1-1,NA,TGCAGCGTTCCAGGCAAGTGGTTTATGAACACTGAAGCTTTCTTT,CSVPGKWFMNTEAFF
NA,TRBV2,TRBJ2-1,NA,TGTGCCAGCACCCAATACAATGAGCAGTTCTTC,CASTQYNEQFF
NA,TRBV29-1,TRBJ2-7,few,TGCAGCGTTGCCCCGGGGAGGAGCTCCTACGAGCAGTACTTC,CSVAPGRSSYEQYF
TRBD1,TRBV18,TRBJ2-3,NA,TGTGCCAGCTCACCGCCCGGGACAGGGCTGACAGATACGCAGTATTTT,CASSPPGTGLTDTQYF
TRBD2,TRBV6-1,TRBJ2-3,NA,TGTGCCAGCAGTGACCTAGCGGGGGGAAACACAGATACGCAGTATTTT,CASSDLAGGNTDTQYF
TRBD1,TRBV30,TRBJ1-5,NA,TGTGCCTGGAGTGGACAGGGGGCTCAGCCCCAGCATTTT,CAWSGQGAQPQHF